This TCR beta chain was identified during a study of blood T cell repertoires in COVID-19. Overall study: The United States, Italy and Spain supplied acute and convalescent COVID-19 samples. The analysed material was cDNA or gDNA that came from T cells, B-cell-depleted T cells, or PBMCs.

The CDR3 contains 12 residues. V lost 2 bases to trimming and J lost 8 bases, with 6 bases between them. CDR1 is SEHNR, CDR2 FQNEAQ, per germline (reference sequence). The authors' processing: Using reference gene primer amplification, nucleated cell counts were estimated. The method was immunoSEQ multiplex PCR; TCRdb's version includes in-frame clones alone and lacks a portion of them. The V and J calls and clone size come from that table; D and trimming were worked out from the DNA. The sample includes some 100,000 clones, approximately 84% of them seen just once. The sequenced sample was peripheral blood. The chain recombines TRBV7-9 with TRBJ1-4, with D tentatively TRBD1 (5 bases). This receptor was taken from a man aged 25-40 years in a cohort sampled during active COVID-19. CDR3 residues: CASSLPGEKLFF. In nucleotides, the CDR3 is TGTGCCAGCAGCTTACCAGGGGAAAAACTGTTTTTT.